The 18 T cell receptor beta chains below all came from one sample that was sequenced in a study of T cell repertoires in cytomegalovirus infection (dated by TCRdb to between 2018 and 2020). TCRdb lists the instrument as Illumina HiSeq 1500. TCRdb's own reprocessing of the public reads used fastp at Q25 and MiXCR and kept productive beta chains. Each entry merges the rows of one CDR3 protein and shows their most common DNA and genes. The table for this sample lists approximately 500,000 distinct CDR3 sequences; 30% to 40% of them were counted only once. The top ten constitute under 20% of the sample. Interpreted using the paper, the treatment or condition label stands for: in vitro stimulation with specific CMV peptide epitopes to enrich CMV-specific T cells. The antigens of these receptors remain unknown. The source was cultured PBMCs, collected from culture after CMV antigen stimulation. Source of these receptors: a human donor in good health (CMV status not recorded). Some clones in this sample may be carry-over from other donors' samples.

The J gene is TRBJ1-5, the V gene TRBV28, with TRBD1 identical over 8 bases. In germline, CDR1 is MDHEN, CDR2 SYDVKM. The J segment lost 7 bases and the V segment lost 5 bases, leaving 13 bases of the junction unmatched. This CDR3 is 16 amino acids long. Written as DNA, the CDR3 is TGTGCCAGCAGTCCCCCCTCCGGACAGGGCGGGCAGCCCCAGCATTTT. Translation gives CASSPPSGQGGQPQHF.

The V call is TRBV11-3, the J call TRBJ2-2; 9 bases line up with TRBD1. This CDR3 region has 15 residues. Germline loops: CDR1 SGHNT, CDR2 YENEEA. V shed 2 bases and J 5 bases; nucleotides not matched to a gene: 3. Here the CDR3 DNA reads TGTGCCAGCAGCTTACGGACAGGGGCGACCGGGGAGCTGTTTTTT. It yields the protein CASSLRTGATGELFF.

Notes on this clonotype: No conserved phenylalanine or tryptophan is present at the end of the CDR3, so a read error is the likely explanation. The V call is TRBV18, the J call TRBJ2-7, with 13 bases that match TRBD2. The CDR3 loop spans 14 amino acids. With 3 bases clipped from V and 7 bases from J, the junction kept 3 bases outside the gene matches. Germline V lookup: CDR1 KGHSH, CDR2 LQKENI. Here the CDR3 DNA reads TGTGCCAGCTCACCCGGGACTAGCGGGAAAGAGCAGTACCTC. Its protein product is CASSPGTSGKEQYL.

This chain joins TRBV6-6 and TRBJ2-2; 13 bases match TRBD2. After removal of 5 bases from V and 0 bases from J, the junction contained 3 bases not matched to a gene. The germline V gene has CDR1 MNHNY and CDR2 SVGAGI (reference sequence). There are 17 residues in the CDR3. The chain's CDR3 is CASSAGTSGANTGELFF. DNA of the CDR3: TGTGCCAGCAGTGCAGGGACTAGCGGGGCGAACACCGGGGAGCTGTTTTTT.

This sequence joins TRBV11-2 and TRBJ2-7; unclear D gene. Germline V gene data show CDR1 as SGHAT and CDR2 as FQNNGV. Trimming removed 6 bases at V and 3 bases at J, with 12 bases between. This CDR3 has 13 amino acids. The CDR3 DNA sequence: TGTGCCAGCAGTCAAGGTATCGGCTACGAGCAGTACGTC. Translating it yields CASSQGIGYEQYV.

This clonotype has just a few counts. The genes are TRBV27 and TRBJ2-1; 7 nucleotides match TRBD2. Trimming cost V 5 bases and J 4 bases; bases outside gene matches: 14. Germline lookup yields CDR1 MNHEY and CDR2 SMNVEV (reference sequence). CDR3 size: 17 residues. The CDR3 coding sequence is TGTGCCAGCAGTCCCCTTACTGCTAGCGGCCTGTACAATGAGCAGTTCTTC. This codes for CASSPLTASGLYNEQFF.

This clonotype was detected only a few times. CDR3 sequence: CASRNAGARVDTQYF. CDR3 bases: TGTGCCAGCAGAAACGCTGGAGCGAGAGTAGATACGCAGTATTTT. The chain combines TRBV12-3 or TRBV12-4 with TRBJ2-3; no clear D gene. V was cut by 6 bases and J by 5 bases, with 18 bases left in between. CDR3 length: 15 amino acids.

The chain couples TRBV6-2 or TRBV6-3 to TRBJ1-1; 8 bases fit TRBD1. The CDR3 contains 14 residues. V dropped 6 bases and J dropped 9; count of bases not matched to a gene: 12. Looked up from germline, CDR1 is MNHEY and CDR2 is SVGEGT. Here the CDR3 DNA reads TGTGCCAGCAGATCCGGACAGGGAGGAGACAAAGCTTTCTTT. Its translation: CASRSGQGGDKAFF.

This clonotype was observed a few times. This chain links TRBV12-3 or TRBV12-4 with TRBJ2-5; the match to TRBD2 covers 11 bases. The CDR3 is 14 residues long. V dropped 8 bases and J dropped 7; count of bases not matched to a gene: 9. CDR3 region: CASRSSGRDGTQYF. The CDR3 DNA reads TGTGCCAGCCGGAGTAGCGGGAGGGACGGGACCCAGTACTTC.

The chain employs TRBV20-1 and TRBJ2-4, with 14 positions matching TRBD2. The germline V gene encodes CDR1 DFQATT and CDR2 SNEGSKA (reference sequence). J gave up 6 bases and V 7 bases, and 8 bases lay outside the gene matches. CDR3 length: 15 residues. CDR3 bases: TGCAGTGTCGGGACTAGCGGGAGACTCAGAAACATTCAGTACTTC. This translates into CSVGTSGRLRNIQYF.

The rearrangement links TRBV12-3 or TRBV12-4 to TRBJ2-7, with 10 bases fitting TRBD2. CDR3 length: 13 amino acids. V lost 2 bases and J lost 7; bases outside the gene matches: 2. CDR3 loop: CASSLLAGGEQYV. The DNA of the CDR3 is TGTGCCAGCAGTTTATTAGCGGGAGGTGAGCAGTACGTC.

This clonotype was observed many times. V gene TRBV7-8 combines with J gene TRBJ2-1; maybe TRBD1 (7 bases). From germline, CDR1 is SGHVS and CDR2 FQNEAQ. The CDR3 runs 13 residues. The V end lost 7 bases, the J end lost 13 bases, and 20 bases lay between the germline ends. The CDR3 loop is CASNPGGRDLQFF. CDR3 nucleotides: TGTGCCAGCAACCCAGGGGGACGGGACTTACAGTTCTTC.

The CDR3 reads CASSQDDPGYYEQYV. CDR3 in DNA: TGTGCCAGCAGCCAAGATGACCCCGGCTATTACGAGCAGTACGTC. The chain carries TRBV3-1 and TRBJ2-7, with D hard to call. Trimming left V 0 bases short and J 4 bases short, with 13 bases between. Germline V CDR1 and CDR2: LGHDT, YNNKEL (reference sequence). This CDR3 comprises 15 residues.

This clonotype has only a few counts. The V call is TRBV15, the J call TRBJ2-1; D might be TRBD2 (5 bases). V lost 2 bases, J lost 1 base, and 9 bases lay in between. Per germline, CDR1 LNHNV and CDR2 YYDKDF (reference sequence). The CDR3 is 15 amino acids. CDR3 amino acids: CATSRLLESYNEQFF. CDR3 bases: TGTGCCACCAGCAGACTACTAGAGTCCTACAATGAGCAGTTCTTC. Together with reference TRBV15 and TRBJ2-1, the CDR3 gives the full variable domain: DAMVIQNPRYQVTQFGKPVTLSCSQTLNHNVMYWYQQKSSQAPKLLFHYYDKDFNNEADTPDNFQSRRPNTSFCFLDIRSPGLGDTAMYLCATSRLLESYNEQFFGPGTRLTVL.

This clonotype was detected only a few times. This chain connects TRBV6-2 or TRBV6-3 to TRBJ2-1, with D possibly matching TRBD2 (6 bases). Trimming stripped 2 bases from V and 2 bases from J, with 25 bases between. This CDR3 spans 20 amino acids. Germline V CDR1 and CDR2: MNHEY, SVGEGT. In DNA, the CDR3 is TGTGCCAGCAGTTACCTTTTGGAGCGGGTTATCCCCTTCGCCTACAATGAGCAGTTCTTC. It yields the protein CASSYLLERVIPFAYNEQFF.

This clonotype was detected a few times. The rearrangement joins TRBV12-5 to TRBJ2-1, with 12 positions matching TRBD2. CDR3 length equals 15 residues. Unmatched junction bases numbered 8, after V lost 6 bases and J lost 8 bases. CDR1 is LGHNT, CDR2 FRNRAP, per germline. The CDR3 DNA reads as TGTGCTAGTGGCCCTAGCGGGAGGGCTGACGATGAGCAGTTCTTC. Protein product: CASGPSGRADDEQFF.

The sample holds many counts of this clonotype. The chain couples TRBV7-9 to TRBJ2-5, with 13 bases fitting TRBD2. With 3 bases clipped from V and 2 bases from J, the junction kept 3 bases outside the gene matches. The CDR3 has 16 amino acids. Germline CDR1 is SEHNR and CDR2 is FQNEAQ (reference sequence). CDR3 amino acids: CASSLTGLAGQETQYF. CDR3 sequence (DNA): TGTGCCAGCAGCTTGACGGGACTAGCGGGACAAGAGACCCAGTACTTC.

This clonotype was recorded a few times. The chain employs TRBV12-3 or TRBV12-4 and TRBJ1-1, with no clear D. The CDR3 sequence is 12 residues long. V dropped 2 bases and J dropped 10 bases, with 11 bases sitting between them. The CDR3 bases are TGTGCCAGCAGTTTACTCACCGCGGGAGCTTTCTTT. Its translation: CASSLLTAGAFF.